The TCR beta chain described here comes from a study of OX40 agonist ivuxolimab in advanced cancers. Across the study: Patients were infused with ivuxolimab every 2 weeks at 0.01 to 10 mg/kg.

This clone was picked up one time. Its target is not known. The study, taken as a whole, reports: Expanded peripheral T cell antigen specificity was not determined.

CDR1 KGHSH and CDR2 LQKENI come from the germline V gene. The CDR3 runs to 15 residues. The ends lost 6 bases at V and 7 bases at J; junction bases unmatched: 6. Repertoires were generated with immunoSEQ multiplex PCR, while TCRdb's copy carries only in-frame clones and drops some. The data contain about 72,000 clones, 81% of them singletons. The TCR sequence derives from an adult with an advanced solid tumor such as melanoma, head and neck, liver or kidney cancer. This chain connects TRBV18 to TRBJ2-2, with 12 bases aligning to TRBD1. The specimen comprised CD4+ or CD8+ T cells sorted from blood, sampled in a trial of the OX40 agonist ivuxolimab. The CDR3 loop is CASSPGQGAVGELFF. In nucleotides, the CDR3 is TGTGCCAGCTCGCCGGGACAGGGGGCTGTCGGGGAGCTGTTTTTT.